The 14 T cell receptor beta chains below all came from one sample that was sequenced in a study of T-cell reconstitution after alpha-beta-depleted transplantation in children. Unique molecular identifiers were incorporated during preparation of the TCRbeta library. TCRdb redid the calling of the PCR reads with MiXCR, one entry per CDR3 protein. The table shows approximately 630,000 distinct CDR3 sequences, with over 10% occurring only once. The source material was PBMCs, sampled before TCRalphabeta/CD19-depleted stem cell transplant. These receptor sequences come from a girl aged 2 to 9 with congenital amegakaryocytic thrombocytopenia, due to receive a stem cell transplant.

The chain links TRBV7-6 to TRBJ2-5, with D unclear. The CDR3 is 15 residues long. CDR1 is SGHVS, CDR2 FNYEAQ, per germline. Between the trimmed V and J ends, which lost 1 base and 4 bases, there was a span of 13 bases. CDR3 nucleotides: TGTGCCAGCAGCTTAGGCGGAGAGTGGGGAGAGACCCAGTACTTC. Residues: CASSLGGEWGETQYF.

The chain uses TRBV7-6 and TRBJ2-5, with 14 nucleotides matching TRBD2. The CDR3 is 19 residues long. Trimming at V came to 0 bases and at J to 3 bases, leaving 9 bases not matched to a gene. Germline values: CDR1 SGHVS, CDR2 FNYEAQ. The CDR3 DNA follows: TGTGCCAGCAGCTTAGCACCCTGGCGACTAGCGGGGGGGAAAGAGACCCAGTACTTC. This gives the protein CASSLAPWRLAGGKETQYF.

This clonotype occurred many times. V usage is TRBV29-1 and J usage is TRBJ1-2; D may be TRBD1 (6 bases). CDR3 length: 13 residues. The germline V and J ends were trimmed by 3 bases and 5 bases, with 13 bases remaining between them. Germline lookup yields CDR1 SQVTM and CDR2 ANQGSEA. The CDR3 is CSVESAGEYGYTF. As DNA, the CDR3 is TGCAGCGTTGAGTCGGCAGGGGAATATGGCTACACCTTC.

This sequence joins TRBV12-3 or TRBV12-4 and TRBJ2-7; a possible D gene is TRBD2 (6 bases). This CDR3 is built from 12 residues. Between the trimmed V and J ends, which lost 8 bases and 6 bases, there was a span of 14 bases. CDR3 coding DNA: TGTGCCAGCGGATACGGGACTTTCGAGCAGTACTTC. It is translated as CASGYGTFEQYF.

This clonotype was observed at least ten times. This chain uses TRBV4-1 with TRBJ2-2; 9 nucleotides match TRBD1. The trim removed 7 bases at V and 6 bases at J, leaving 6 bases unmatched. The CDR3 length is 14 residues. Germline CDR1 and CDR2: MGHRA and YSYEKL. The CDR3 nucleotides are TGCGCCAGCATCGAAAGACAGGGGGCCGGGGAGCTGTTTTTT. This translates into CASIERQGAGELFF.

The V gene is TRBV20-1, the J gene TRBJ2-3; TRBD1 matches at 12 bases. The CDR3 length is 15 residues. In germline, CDR1 is DFQATT, CDR2 SNEGSKA (reference sequence). With 4 bases clipped from V and 4 bases from J, the junction kept 6 bases outside the gene matches. CDR3 amino acids: CSATVGTGGADTQYF. CDR3 in DNA: TGCAGTGCTACCGTCGGGACAGGGGGCGCAGATACGCAGTATTTT.

In this sample, this clonotype turned up many times. The rearrangement joins TRBV5-1 to TRBJ2-2; D is ambiguous. From germline, CDR1 is SGHRS and CDR2 YFSETQ. The length of the CDR3 is 13 residues. V was shortened by 4 bases and J by 5 bases, with 9 bases between the two germline ends. The CDR3 nucleotides read TGCGCCAGCAGCCAAAGTGAGACCGGGGAGCTGTTTTTT. It codes for CASSQSETGELFF.

Ten or more counts support this clonotype. This chain joins TRBV29-1 and TRBJ2-1; 11 bases line up with TRBD2. V was clipped by 6 bases and J by 3 bases; unmatched bases: 1. From germline, CDR1 is SQVTM and CDR2 ANQGSEA. The CDR3 covers 13 residues. The CDR3 sequence: CSVGLADYNEQFF. In nucleotides, the CDR3 is TGCAGCGTGGGACTAGCGGACTACAATGAGCAGTTCTTC.

This clonotype was picked up many times. The rearrangement links TRBV4-1 to TRBJ2-1; TRBD2 might be the D (6 bases). CDR1 and CDR2 from the germline V gene are MGHRA and YSYEKL. V dropped 6 bases and J dropped 4 bases, with 16 bases sitting between them. The CDR3 contains 15 residues. The CDR3: CASRNRDGGYNEQFF. The CDR3 bases are TGCGCCAGCAGGAACCGGGACGGGGGATACAATGAGCAGTTCTTC.

The chain carries TRBV7-6 and TRBJ1-1, with no clear D. The V gene lost 7 bases and the J gene lost 3 bases, with 12 bases spanning the gap. The length of the CDR3 is 13 residues. Germline V gene lookup returns CDR1 SGHVS and CDR2 FNYEAQ. In DNA, the CDR3 is TGTGCCAGCACCCCCCGCGGGGACACTGAAGCTTTCTTT. Translation: CASTPRGDTEAFF.

The chain employs TRBV6-2 or TRBV6-3 and TRBJ2-7; TRBD1 might be the D (7 bases). This CDR3 has 15 amino acids. Germline V gene sequence: CDR1 MNHEY, CDR2 SVGEGT. Trimming removed 4 bases from V and 2 bases from J, with 15 bases in between. The CDR3 loop is CASSFAGQTTYEQYF. CDR3 DNA: TGTGCCAGCAGTTTTGCGGGACAGACGACCTACGAGCAGTACTTC.

This clonotype came up many times. The chain uses TRBV6-5 and TRBJ2-1, with TRBD2 matching 14 bases. Germline V gene lookup returns CDR1 MNHEY and CDR2 SVGAGI. CDR3 size: 18 residues. Losses at the gene ends were 0 bases for V and 9 bases for J; bases not matched to a gene: 10. CDR3 nucleotide sequence: TGTGCCAGCAGTTACTCGACCCTGGGACTAGCGGGAGATGGTGAGCAGTTCTTC. Translation: CASSYSTLGLAGDGEQFF.

This clonotype was detected ten times or more. The rearrangement links TRBV20-1 to TRBJ1-1; the D gene is possibly TRBD1 (6 bases). Trimming left V 2 bases short and J 8 bases short, with 18 bases between. This CDR3 spans 14 amino acids. Looked up from germline, CDR1 is DFQATT and CDR2 is SNEGSKA (reference sequence). The CDR3 DNA reads as TGCAGTGCTAGAAGATACTCAGGGGTTTCCGAAGCTTTCTTT. Translated, it gives CSARRYSGVSEAFF.

There are many counts of this clonotype. V is TRBV12-3 or TRBV12-4 and J is TRBJ1-5; D unclear. This CDR3 spans 15 amino acids. Trimming took off 3 bases at V and 8 bases at J, with 17 bases between the two ends. The CDR3 sequence is CASSLADRPREPQHF. The DNA for the CDR3 is TGTGCCAGCAGTTTGGCAGACCGGCCGAGGGAGCCCCAGCATTTT.